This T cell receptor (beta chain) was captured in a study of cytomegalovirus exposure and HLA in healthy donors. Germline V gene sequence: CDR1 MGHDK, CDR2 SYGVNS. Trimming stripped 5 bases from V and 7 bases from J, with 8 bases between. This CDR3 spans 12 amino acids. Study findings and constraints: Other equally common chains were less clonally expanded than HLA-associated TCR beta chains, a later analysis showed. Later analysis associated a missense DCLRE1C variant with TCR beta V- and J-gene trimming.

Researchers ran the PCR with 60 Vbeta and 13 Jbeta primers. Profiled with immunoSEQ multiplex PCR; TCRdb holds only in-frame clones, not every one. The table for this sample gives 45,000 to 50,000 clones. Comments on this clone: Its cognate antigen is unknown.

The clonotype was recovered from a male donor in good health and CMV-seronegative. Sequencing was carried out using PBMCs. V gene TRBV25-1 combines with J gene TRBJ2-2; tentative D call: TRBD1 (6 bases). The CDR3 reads CASSPQGGELFF. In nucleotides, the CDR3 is TGTGCCAGCAGTCCACAGGGCGGGGAGCTGTTTTTT.